The rows below give T cell receptor beta chains drawn from one sample of a study of STAT5B mutations in CD4+ large granular lymphocyte leukemia. Generated by immunoSEQ multiplex PCR, the TCRdb table keeps only in-frame clones and is missing some. The table has about 45,000 clones, about 86% seen once. The source material was CD4+ T cells from blood buffy coats. The receptors stem from a human donor in good health. Both conserved end residues are part of each CDR3. The D gene is left open where the match is weak. Rows give clone size only sometimes, using once, few, many, or a class for an expanded clone.

TRBV14	TRBJ2-7	-	-	CASSQGRLVDYYEQYF	TGTGCCAGCAGCCAAGGTAGACTAGTAGATTACTACGAGCAGTACTTC
TRBV7-2	TRBJ2-1	TRBD2	-	CASSPQGLEGREQFF	TGTGCCAGCAGCCCTCAGGGACTAGAGGGTAGGGAGCAGTTCTTC
TRBV7-6	TRBJ2-3	TRBD2	-	CASSLNLLADTDTQYF	TGTGCCAGCAGCTTAAATTTACTAGCGGACACAGATACGCAGTATTTT
TRBV30	TRBJ1-3	-	-	CAWATSSGNTIYF	TGTGCCTGGGCCACGAGCTCTGGAAACACCATATATTTT
TRBV20-1	TRBJ2-1	TRBD2	-	CSANSGIEQFF	TGCAGTGCCAATAGCGGGATAGAGCAGTTCTTC
TRBV5-5	TRBJ2-5	-	-	CASSHLGARETQYF	TGTGCCAGCAGCCATCTAGGGGCCCGGGAGACCCAGTACTTC
TRBV6-6	TRBJ1-4	-	-	CASSFARGREKLFF	TGTGCCAGCAGCTTCGCCAGAGGGCGGGAAAAACTGTTTTTT
TRBV19	TRBJ1-2	-	-	CASSTPGGPEDYGYTF	TGTGCCAGTAGTACCCCGGGAGGGCCCGAGGACTATGGCTACACCTTC
TRBV5-1	TRBJ2-5	-	-	CASSLGAEITETQYF	TGCGCCAGCAGCTTAGGAGCGGAAATAACGGAGACCCAGTACTTC
TRBV5-1	TRBJ2-5	-	-	CASSLEETQYF	TGCGCCAGCAGCTTGGAAGAGACCCAGTACTTC
TRBV11-2	TRBJ2-7	TRBD2	-	CASSPIAGGDHEQYF	TGTGCCAGCAGCCCGATAGCGGGAGGGGACCACGAGCAGTACTTC
TRBV7-6	TRBJ2-3	TRBD2	-	CASSFLAGTDTQYF	TGTGCCAGCAGCTTTCTAGCGGGTACAGATACGCAGTATTTT
TRBV6-6	TRBJ2-7	-	-	CASRQGTYEQYF	TGTGCCAGCAGGCAGGGGACCTACGAGCAGTACTTC
TRBV18	TRBJ1-2	TRBD1	-	CASSQGQGGYTF	TGTGCCAGCTCACAAGGACAGGGTGGCTACACCTTC
TRBV2	TRBJ2-4	-	-	CASRGEGLAKNIQYF	TGTGCCAGCAGGGGAGAAGGACTAGCCAAAAACATTCAGTACTTC
TRBV5-4	TRBJ2-1	-	-	CASSLGLLASYNEQFF	TGTGCCAGCAGCTTGGGGCTCCTAGCCTCCTACAATGAGCAGTTCTTC
TRBV4-2	TRBJ2-1	TRBD2	-	CASSQEKASGYNEQFF	TGTGCCAGCAGCCAAGAAAAGGCTAGCGGATACAATGAGCAGTTCTTC
TRBV28	TRBJ1-2	-	-	CASSHNYGYTF	TGTGCCAGCAGCCACAACTATGGCTACACCTTC
TRBV9	TRBJ1-3	-	-	CASSPRTSSGNTIYF	TGTGCCAGCAGCCCGCGGACTTCGTCTGGAAACACCATATATTTT
TRBV30	TRBJ1-3	-	-	CAWSGGQSSGNTIYF	TGTGCCTGGAGTGGCGGGCAGAGCTCTGGAAACACCATATATTTT
TRBV29-1	TRBJ2-2	-	-	CSVWVGRVTGELFF	TGCAGCGTTTGGGTAGGGCGGGTCACCGGGGAGCTGTTTTTT
TRBV2	TRBJ2-2	-	-	CASSLGLNTGELFF	TGTGCCAGCAGTCTCGGTCTGAACACCGGGGAGCTGTTTTTT
TRBV5-1	TRBJ2-1	TRBD1	-	CASSGTVTSYNEQFF	TGCGCCAGCAGCGGGACAGTCACTTCCTACAATGAGCAGTTCTTC
TRBV30	TRBJ2-2	-	-	CAWSMTGELFF	TGTGCCTGGAGTATGACCGGGGAGCTGTTTTTT
TRBV6-5	TRBJ2-3	TRBD2	-	CASSYALAGLTDTQYF	TGTGCCAGCAGTTACGCATTAGCGGGCCTCACAGATACGCAGTATTTT
TRBV29-1	TRBJ2-1	-	-	CSVRGQEGNEQFF	TGCAGCGTTAGAGGACAAGAGGGGAATGAGCAGTTCTTC
TRBV7-3	TRBJ2-3	-	-	CASSLSSGWADTQYF	TGTGCCAGCAGCTTAAGCTCTGGGTGGGCAGATACGCAGTATTTT
TRBV29-1	TRBJ1-2	TRBD1	-	CSVGDREGYGYTF	TGCAGCGTTGGGGACAGGGAGGGATATGGCTACACCTTC
TRBV7-2	TRBJ2-5	-	-	CASSLDGRSETQYF	TGTGCCAGCAGCTTAGACGGCAGAAGCGAGACCCAGTACTTC
TRBV6-1	TRBJ1-3	-	-	CASSEVGYNPSGNTIYF	TGTGCCAGCAGTGAGGTTGGGTATAATCCCTCTGGAAACACCATATATTTT
TRBV18	TRBJ1-4	TRBD1	-	CASSRRTGSATNEKLFF	TGTGCCAGCTCTCGGAGGACAGGAAGTGCAACTAATGAAAAACTGTTTTTT
TRBV27	TRBJ2-1	-	-	CASTFRRGTYNEQFF	TGTGCCAGCACTTTTAGGAGGGGAACCTACAATGAGCAGTTCTTC
TRBV7-2	TRBJ1-5	-	few	CASSSAGRDQPQHF	TGTGCCAGCAGCTCCGCAGGGCGAGATCAGCCCCAGCATTTT
TRBV5-4	TRBJ2-7	TRBD2	-	CASSQGWTSGSAGYEQYF	TGTGCCAGCAGCCAAGGCTGGACTAGCGGGAGTGCCGGCTACGAGCAGTACTTC
TRBV9	TRBJ2-1	TRBD1	-	CASSDRDRGYEQFF	TGTGCCAGCAGCGACCGGGACAGGGGGTATGAGCAGTTCTTC
TRBV15	TRBJ2-1	-	-	CATSRAIGRGRSYNEQFF	TGTGCCACCAGCAGAGCGATTGGGCGGGGGCGCTCCTACAATGAGCAGTTCTTC
TRBV27	TRBJ2-7	TRBD1	few	CASSLSTGGGYEQYF	TGTGCCAGCAGTTTATCGACAGGGGGCGGCTACGAGCAGTACTTC
TRBV30	TRBJ1-2	-	-	CACTRLSNYGYTF	TGTGCCTGTACAAGGCTTTCTAACTATGGCTACACCTTC
TRBV6-5	TRBJ2-7	-	-	CASSYSAGSSYEQYF	TGTGCCAGCAGTTACTCGGCGGGAAGCTCCTACGAGCAGTACTTC
TRBV6-5	TRBJ2-5	-	-	CASSYSTGPAQETQYF	TGTGCCAGCAGTTACTCTACTGGGCCGGCCCAAGAGACCCAGTACTTC
TRBV7-6	TRBJ2-2	TRBD2	once	CASSSVPAGAGTGELFF	TGTGCCAGCAGCTCAGTCCCGGCGGGAGCAGGCACCGGGGAGCTGTTTTTT
TRBV6-4	TRBJ2-6	-	-	CASKPESAGANVLTF	TGTGCCAGCAAACCCGAGAGTGCTGGGGCCAACGTCCTGACTTTC
TRBV6-1	TRBJ2-5	TRBD2	-	CASGTTETQYF	TGTGCCAGCGGGACTACGGAGACCCAGTACTTC
TRBV11-2	TRBJ2-7	-	-	CASSLGLSQGASYEQYF	TGTGCCAGCAGCTTAGGGCTATCACAGGGAGCCTCCTACGAGCAGTACTTC
TRBV29-1	TRBJ1-1	-	-	CSVEEDWTVSEAFF	TGCAGCGTTGAAGAGGATTGGACAGTAAGTGAAGCTTTCTTT
TRBV30	TRBJ1-1	TRBD1	-	CAWSVKAGGNTEAFF	TGTGCCTGGAGTGTAAAAGCAGGGGGGAACACTGAAGCTTTCTTT